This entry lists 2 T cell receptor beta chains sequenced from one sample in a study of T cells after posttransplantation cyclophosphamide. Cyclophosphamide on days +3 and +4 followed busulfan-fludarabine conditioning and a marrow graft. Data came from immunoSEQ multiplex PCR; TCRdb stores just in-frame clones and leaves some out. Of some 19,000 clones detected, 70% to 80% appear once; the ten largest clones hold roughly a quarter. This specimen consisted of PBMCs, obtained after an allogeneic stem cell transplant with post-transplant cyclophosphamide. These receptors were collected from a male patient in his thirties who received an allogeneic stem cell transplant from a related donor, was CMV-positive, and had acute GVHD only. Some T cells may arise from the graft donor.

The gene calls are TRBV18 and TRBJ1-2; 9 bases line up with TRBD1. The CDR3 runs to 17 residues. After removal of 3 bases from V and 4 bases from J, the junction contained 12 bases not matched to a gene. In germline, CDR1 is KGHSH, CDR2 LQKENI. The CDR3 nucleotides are TGTGCCAGCTCACCCAGGCGGAGGACAGGGGACTTCTATGGCTACACCTTC. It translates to CASSPRRRTGDFYGYTF.

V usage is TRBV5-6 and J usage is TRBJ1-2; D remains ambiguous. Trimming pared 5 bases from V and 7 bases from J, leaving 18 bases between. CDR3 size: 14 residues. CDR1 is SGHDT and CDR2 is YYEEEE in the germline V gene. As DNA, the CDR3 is TGTGCCAGCAGGTCGGGAGGAAGTGACCGTGGCTACACCTTC. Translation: CASRSGGSDRGYTF.